This TCR beta chain derives from a study of blood T cell repertoires in COVID-19. Study-level information: Collection of acute and convalescent COVID-19 samples took place in the United States, Italy and Spain.

Clones were sequenced by immunoSEQ multiplex PCR, and TCRdb holds only the in-frame ones, with some missing. The table includes around 130,000 clones, about 88% detected once. The CDR3 runs to 14 residues. Germline loops: CDR1 MNHEY, CDR2 SMNVEV (reference sequence). Germline trimming cut 6 bases from V and 5 bases from J; bases unmatched to any gene: 7. Input material: PBMCs or T cells enriched from blood (not recorded which). V and J are TRBV27 and TRBJ2-5, with 9 bases that match TRBD1. The source is a man aged 40-49 years with acute COVID-19. In DNA form, the CDR3 reads TGTGCCAGCAGGTTACAGGGGGCGGGTGAGACCCAGTACTTC. The encoded protein is CASRLQGAGETQYF.